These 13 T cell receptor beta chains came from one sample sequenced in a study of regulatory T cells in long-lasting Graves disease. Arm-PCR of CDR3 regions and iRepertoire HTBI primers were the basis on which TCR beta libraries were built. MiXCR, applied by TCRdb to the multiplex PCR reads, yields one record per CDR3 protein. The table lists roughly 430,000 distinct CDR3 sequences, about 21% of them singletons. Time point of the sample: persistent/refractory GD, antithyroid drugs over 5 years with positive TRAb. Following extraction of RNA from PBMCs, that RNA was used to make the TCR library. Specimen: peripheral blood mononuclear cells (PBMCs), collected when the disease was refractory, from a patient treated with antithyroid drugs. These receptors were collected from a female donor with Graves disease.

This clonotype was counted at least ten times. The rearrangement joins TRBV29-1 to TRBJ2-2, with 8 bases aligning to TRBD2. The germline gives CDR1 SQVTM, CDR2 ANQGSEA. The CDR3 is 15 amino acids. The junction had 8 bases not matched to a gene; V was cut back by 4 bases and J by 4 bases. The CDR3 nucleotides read TGCAGCGTTGGGTATTCTAGCGGGTTCACCGGGGAGCTGTTTTTT. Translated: CSVGYSSGFTGELFF.

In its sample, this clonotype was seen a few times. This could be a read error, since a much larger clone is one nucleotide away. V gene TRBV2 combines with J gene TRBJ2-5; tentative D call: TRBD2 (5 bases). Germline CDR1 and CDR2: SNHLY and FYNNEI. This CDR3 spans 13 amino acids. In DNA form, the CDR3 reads TGTGTCGGTAGCGTAGCCTCACAAGAGACCCAGTACTTC. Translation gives CVGSVASQETQYF.

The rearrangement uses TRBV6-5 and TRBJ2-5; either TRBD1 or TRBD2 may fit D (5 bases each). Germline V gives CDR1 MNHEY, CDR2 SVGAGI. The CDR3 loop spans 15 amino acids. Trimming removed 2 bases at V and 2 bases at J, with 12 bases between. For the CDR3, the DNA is TGTGCCAGCAGTTACCCCGGGACGGCGCAAGAGACCCAGTACTTC. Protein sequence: CASSYPGTAQETQYF.

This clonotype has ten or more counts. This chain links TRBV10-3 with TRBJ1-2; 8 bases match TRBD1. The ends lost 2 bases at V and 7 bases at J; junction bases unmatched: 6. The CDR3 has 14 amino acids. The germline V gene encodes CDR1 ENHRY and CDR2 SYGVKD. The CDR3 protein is CAISENGQGGGYTF. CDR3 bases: TGTGCCATCAGTGAGAACGGACAGGGTGGTGGCTACACCTTC.

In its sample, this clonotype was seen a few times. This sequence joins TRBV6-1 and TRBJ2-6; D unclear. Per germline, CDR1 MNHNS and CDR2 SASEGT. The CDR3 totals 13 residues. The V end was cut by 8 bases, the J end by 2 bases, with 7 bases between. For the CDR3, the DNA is TGTGCCAGCCGAAGGGCTGGGGCCAACGTCCTGACTTTC. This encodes CASRRAGANVLTF.

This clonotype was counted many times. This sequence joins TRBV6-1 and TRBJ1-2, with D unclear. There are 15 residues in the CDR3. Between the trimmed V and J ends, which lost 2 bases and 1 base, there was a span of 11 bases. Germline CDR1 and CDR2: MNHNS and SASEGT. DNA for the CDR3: TGTGCCAGCAGTGAAATGGTACAGATTAACTATGGCTACACCTTC. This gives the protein CASSEMVQINYGYTF.

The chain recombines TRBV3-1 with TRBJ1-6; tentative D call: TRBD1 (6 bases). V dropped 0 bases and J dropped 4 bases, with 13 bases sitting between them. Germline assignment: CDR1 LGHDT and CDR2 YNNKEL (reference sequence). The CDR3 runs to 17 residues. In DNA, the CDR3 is TGTGCCAGCAGCCAAGATATAGGCAGGGGATATAATTCACCCCTCCACTTT. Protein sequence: CASSQDIGRGYNSPLHF. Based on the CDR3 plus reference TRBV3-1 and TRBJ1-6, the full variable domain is DTAVSQTPKYLVTQMGNDKSIKCEQNLGHDTMYWYKQDSKKFLKIMFSYNNKELIINETVPNRFSPKSPDKAHLNLHINSLELGDSAVYFCASSQDIGRGYNSPLHFGNGTRLTVT.

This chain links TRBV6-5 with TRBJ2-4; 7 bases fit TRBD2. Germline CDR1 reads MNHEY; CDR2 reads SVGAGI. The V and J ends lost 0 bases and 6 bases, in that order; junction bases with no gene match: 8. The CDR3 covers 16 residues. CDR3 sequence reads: CASSYSSAGAVNIQYF. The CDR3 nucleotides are TGTGCCAGCAGTTACTCTTCGGCGGGAGCGGTAAACATTCAGTACTTC.

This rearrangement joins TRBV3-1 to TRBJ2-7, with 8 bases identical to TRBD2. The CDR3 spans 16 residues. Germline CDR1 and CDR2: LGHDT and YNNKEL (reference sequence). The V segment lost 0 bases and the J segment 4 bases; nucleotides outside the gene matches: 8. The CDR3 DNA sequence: TGTGCCAGCAGCCAAGATAAGGCTAGCGGGCGGTACGAGCAGTACTTC. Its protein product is CASSQDKASGRYEQYF.

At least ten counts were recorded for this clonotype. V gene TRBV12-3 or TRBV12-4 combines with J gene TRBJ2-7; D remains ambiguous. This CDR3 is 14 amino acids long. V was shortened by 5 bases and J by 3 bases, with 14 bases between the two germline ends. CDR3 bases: TGTGCCAGCAGTAATTTATTGTGGGGCTACGAGCAGTACTTC. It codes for CASSNLLWGYEQYF.

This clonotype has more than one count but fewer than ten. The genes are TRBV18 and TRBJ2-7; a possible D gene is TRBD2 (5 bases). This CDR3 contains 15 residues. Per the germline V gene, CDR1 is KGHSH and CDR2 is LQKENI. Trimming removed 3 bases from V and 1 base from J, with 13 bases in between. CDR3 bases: TGTGCCAGCTCACCTTCCCGGGGAGTATCCTACGAGCAGTACTTC. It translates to CASSPSRGVSYEQYF.

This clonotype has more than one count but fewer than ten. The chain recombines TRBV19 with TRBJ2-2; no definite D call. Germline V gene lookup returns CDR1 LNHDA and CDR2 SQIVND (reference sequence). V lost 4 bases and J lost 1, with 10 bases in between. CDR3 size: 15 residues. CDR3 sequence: CASSRVELNTGELFF. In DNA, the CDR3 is TGTGCCAGTAGTAGGGTCGAGTTGAACACCGGGGAGCTGTTTTTT.

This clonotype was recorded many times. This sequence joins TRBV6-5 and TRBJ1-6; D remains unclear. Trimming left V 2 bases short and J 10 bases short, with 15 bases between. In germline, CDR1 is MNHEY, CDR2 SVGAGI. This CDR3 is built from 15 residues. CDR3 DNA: TGTGCCAGCAGTTACCGCGGCGGAAGAGGATCACCCCTCCACTTT. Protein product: CASSYRGGRGSPLHF.